The sequence of this T cell receptor (beta chain) was determined in a study of technical replicates of blood from several donors. The assay was immunoSEQ multiplex PCR, and TCRdb's table has in-frame clones only and misses some. The sample records around 80,000 clones, 75% to 90% being singletons. Germline V gives CDR1 SGHRS, CDR2 YFSETQ. Trimming took 3 bases from V and 4 from J; bases not matched to a gene: 5. The length of the CDR3 is 14 residues. The source is a human donor in good health. The V and J genes are TRBV5-1 and TRBJ2-7; 9 positions match TRBD2. The sample comprised T cells isolated from PBMCs. This CDR3 reads CASSSIAGEYEQYF. The DNA for the CDR3 is TGCGCCAGCAGCTCTATAGCGGGAGAGTACGAGCAGTACTTC.